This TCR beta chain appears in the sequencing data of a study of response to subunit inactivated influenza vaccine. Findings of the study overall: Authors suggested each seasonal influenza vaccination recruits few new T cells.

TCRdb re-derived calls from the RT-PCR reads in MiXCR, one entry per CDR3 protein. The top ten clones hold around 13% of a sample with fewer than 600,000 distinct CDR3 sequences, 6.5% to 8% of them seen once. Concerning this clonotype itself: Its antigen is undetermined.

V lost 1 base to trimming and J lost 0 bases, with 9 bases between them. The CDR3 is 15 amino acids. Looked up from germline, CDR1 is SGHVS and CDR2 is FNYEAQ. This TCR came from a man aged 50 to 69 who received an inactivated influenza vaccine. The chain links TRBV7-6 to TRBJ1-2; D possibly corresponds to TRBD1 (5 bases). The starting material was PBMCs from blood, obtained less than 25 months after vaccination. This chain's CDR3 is CASSLEGPANYGYTF. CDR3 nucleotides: TGTGCCAGCAGCTTAGAGGGGCCAGCTAACTATGGCTACACCTTC.